A selection of T cell receptor beta chains follows, all from one sample in a study of OX40 agonist ivuxolimab in advanced cancers. The assay was immunoSEQ multiplex PCR, and TCRdb's table has in-frame clones only and misses some. Altogether tens of thousands of clones are present, roughly nine tenths being singletons, with the ten largest covering approximately 0.3%. The sequencing used CD4+ or CD8+ T cells sorted from blood, collected in a trial of the OX40 agonist ivuxolimab. These receptors came from an adult with an advanced solid tumor such as melanoma, head and neck, liver or kidney cancer. Each CDR3 is given with its conserved first and last residue. The D gene is left open where the match is weak. Expanded clones are given a class, and other clones once, few, many or no size at all.

d_call	v_call	j_call	clone_size	cdr3_aa	cdr3_nt
.	TRBV6-6	TRBJ1-1	.	CASSQRGVRAFF	TGTGCCAGCAGCCAACGGGGGGTTCGGGCTTTCTTT
.	TRBV19	TRBJ2-3	once	CASTPLYSDTQYF	TGTGCCAGTACCCCCTTATACAGCGATACGCAGTATTTT
TRBD1	TRBV5-1	TRBJ1-4	.	CASTHTGGNEKLFF	TGCGCCAGCACCCACACAGGGGGAAATGAAAAACTGTTTTTT
TRBD1	TRBV5-6	TRBJ1-5	.	CASSLTGAGNNQPQHF	TGTGCCAGCAGCTTGACAGGGGCGGGAAACAATCAGCCCCAGCATTTT
TRBD2	TRBV5-5	TRBJ2-1	.	CASSETSPRTNEQFF	TGTGCCAGCAGCGAGACTAGCCCCCGGACTAATGAGCAGTTCTTC
.	TRBV6-6	TRBJ1-3	.	CASSYSLWGSGNTIYF	TGTGCCAGCAGTTACTCTCTCTGGGGCTCTGGAAACACCATATATTTT
.	TRBV9	TRBJ2-7	.	CASSVGRYSYEQYF	TGTGCCAGCAGCGTCGGCAGGTACTCCTACGAGCAGTACTTC
.	TRBV4-2	TRBJ1-5	few	CASSQPGNSNQPQHF	TGTGCCAGCAGCCAACCTGGGAATAGCAATCAGCCCCAGCATTTT
.	TRBV23-1	TRBJ2-7	.	CASSQSERGQFIEQYF	TGCGCCAGCAGTCAATCGGAGCGGGGACAGTTTATCGAGCAGTACTTC
TRBD1	TRBV18	TRBJ1-5	.	CASSPRTGPQPQHF	TGTGCCAGCTCACCACGGACAGGGCCTCAGCCCCAGCATTTT
.	TRBV5-1	TRBJ1-1	.	CASSLAAGPHTEAFF	TGCGCCAGCAGCTTGGCGGCGGGTCCCCACACTGAAGCTTTCTTT
.	TRBV5-1	TRBJ2-2	.	CASSLPKNTGELFF	TGCGCCAGCAGCTTGCCAAAAAACACCGGGGAGCTGTTTTTT
.	TRBV10-3	TRBJ1-3	.	CAISERFSGNTIYF	TGTGCCATCAGTGAGAGGTTCTCTGGAAACACCATATATTTT
.	TRBV9	TRBJ2-3	.	CASSVAGWITDTQYF	TGTGCCAGCAGCGTAGCGGGATGGATTACAGATACGCAGTATTTT
TRBD1	TRBV28	TRBJ2-2	once	CASSFWDRNTGELFF	TGTGCCAGCAGTTTTTGGGACAGGAACACCGGGGAGCTGTTTTTT
TRBD1	TRBV14	TRBJ1-5	.	CASSRTGVQPQHF	TGTGCCAGCAGCCGAACAGGGGTACAGCCCCAGCATTTT
.	TRBV4-1	TRBJ2-5	.	CASSRIPGNQETQYF	TGCGCCAGCAGCCGTATCCCGGGAAATCAAGAGACCCAGTACTTC
.	TRBV29-1	TRBJ2-7	.	CSVPGAMIHEQYF	TGCAGCGTCCCGGGGGCTATGATCCACGAGCAGTACTTC
.	TRBV5-1	TRBJ2-1	.	CASSLDVGHEQFF	TGCGCCAGCAGCTTGGATGTGGGGCATGAGCAGTTCTTC
TRBD1	TRBV5-1	TRBJ2-3	.	CASSPTGTASTDTQYF	TGCGCCAGCAGCCCAACCGGGACAGCGTCCACGGATACGCAGTATTTT
TRBD1	TRBV6-5	TRBJ1-3	.	CASRTRDSSGNTIYF	TGTGCCAGCAGAACCCGGGACAGCTCTGGAAACACCATATATTTT
TRBD1	TRBV29-1	TRBJ2-4	.	CSVGQGGAKNIQYF	TGCAGCGTAGGACAGGGGGGAGCCAAAAACATTCAGTACTTC
TRBD1	TRBV2	TRBJ2-1	.	CASRAGTGENEQFF	TGTGCCAGCAGGGCCGGGACAGGGGAGAATGAGCAGTTCTTC
TRBD1	TRBV5-1	TRBJ2-5	once	CASRTLDRTQETQYF	TGCGCCAGCCGAACACTGGACAGGACCCAAGAGACCCAGTACTTC
.	TRBV7-3	TRBJ2-1	once	CASSRVKSGVGYNEQFF	TGTGCCAGCAGCCGGGTAAAGAGCGGCGTCGGATACAATGAGCAGTTCTTC
.	TRBV13	TRBJ2-7	few	CASSQGDSQYF	TGTGCCAGCAGCCAAGGGGACTCGCAGTACTTC
.	TRBV9	TRBJ2-1	.	CASSVVGSNNEQFF	TGTGCCAGCAGCGTAGTTGGTAGCAACAATGAGCAGTTCTTC
TRBD1	TRBV25-1	TRBJ1-6	few	CASSETGGAYNSPLHF	TGTGCCAGCAGTGAGACAGGGGGTGCATATAATTCACCCCTCCACTTT